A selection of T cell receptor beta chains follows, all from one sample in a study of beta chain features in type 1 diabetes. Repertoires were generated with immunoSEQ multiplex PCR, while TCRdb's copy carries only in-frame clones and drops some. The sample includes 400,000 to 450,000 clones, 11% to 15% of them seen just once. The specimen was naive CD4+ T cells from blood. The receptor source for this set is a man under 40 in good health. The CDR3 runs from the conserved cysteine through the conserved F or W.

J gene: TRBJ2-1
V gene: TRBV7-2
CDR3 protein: CASSQPSEQFF

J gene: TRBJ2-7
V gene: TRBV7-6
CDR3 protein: CASSFERKGVGTGGTYEQYF

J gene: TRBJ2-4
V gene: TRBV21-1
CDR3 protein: CASSIGLAGTRAKNIQYF

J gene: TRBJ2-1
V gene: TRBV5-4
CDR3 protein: CASSATSGRTYNEQFF

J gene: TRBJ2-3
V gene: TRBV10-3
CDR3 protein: CAVAGGDTQYF

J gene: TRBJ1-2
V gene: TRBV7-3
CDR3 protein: CASRIHGTGNYGYTF

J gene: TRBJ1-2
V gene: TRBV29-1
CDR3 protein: CSVDWAHGYTF

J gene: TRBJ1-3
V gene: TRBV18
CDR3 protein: CASSPLGTGPSSGNTIYF

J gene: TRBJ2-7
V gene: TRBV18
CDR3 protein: CASSPRGSEQYF

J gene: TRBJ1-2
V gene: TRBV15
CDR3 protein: CATSRTQRQTGYTF

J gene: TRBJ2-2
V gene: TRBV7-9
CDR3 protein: CASSSNTGELFF

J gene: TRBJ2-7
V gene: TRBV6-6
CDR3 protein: CASSYSTPGSSYEQYF

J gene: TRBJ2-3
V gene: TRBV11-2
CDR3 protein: CASSEDRTRTDTQYF

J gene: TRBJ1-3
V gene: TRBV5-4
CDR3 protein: CASSLMNGNTIYF

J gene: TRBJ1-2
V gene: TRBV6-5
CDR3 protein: CASSYRQAYGYTF

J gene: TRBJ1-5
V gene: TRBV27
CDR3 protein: CASSHSNQPQHF

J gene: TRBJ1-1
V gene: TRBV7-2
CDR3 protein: CASSKPRVNTEAFF

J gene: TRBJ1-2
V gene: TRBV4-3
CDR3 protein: CASSQGQGYYYGYTF

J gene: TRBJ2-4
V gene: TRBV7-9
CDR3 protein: CASSLPDRERTKNIQYF

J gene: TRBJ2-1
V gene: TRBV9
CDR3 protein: CASSVTSTGHPRHNEQFF

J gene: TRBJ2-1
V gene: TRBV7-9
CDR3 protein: CASSSRIFYRGNNEQFF

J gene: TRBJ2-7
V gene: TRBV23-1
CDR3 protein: CASSQPAHDTTWIYEQYF

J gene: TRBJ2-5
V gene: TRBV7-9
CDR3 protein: CASSLPVEETQYF

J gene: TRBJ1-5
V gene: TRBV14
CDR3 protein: CASSQGGGSNQPQHF

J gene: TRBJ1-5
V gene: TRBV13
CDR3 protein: CASSFGMGSNQPQHF

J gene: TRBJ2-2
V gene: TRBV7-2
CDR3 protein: CASSLASLAVTGELFF

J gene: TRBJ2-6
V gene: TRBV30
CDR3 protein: CAWSVTAGANVLTF

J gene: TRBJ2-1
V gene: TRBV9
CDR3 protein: CASSVASGGAAGEQFF

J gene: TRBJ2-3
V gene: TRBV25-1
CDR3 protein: CASSERVGADTQYF

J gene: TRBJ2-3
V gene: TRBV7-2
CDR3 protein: CASSFRGGSTDTQYF

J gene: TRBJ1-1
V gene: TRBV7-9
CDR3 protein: CASSLGFGRLNTEAFF

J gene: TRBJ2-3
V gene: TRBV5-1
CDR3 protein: CASSRLAGSTDTQYF

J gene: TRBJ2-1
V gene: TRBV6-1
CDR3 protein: CASRLGSYNEQFF

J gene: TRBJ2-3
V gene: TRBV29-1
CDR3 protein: CSVEPGRGTDTQYF

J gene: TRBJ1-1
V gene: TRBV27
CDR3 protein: CASTGGLYTEAFF

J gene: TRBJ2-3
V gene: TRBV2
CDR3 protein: CASSDGGGPGTDTQYF

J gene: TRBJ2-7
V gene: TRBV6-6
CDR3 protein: CASRLGDYEQYF

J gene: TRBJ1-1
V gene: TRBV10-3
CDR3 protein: CAISPGGPEAFF

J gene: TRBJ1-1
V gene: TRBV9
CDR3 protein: CASSVGDGLAEAFF

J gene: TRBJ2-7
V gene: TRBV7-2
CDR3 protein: CASSLAAGGPYEQYF

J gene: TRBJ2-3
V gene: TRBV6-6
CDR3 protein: CMSGRMADTQYF

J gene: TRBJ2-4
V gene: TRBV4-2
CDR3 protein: CASSQGPRASGSGNIQYF

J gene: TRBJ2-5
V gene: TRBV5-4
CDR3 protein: CASSLPSQETQYF

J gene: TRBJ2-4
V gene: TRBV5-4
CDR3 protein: CASSWRGGKNIQYF

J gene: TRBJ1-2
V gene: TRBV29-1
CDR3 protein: CSVDSYGYTF

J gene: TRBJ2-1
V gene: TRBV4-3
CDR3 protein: CASTQGGRGDNEQFF

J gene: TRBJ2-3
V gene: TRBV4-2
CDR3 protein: CASSQQRTSHTQYF

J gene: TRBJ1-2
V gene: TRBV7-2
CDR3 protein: CASSLEGTARGGYTF

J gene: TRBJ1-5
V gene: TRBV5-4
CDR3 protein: CASSLDSNQPQHF

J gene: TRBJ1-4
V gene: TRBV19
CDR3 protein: CASSFGQGAANEKLFF

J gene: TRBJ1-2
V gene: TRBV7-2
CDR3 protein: CASSTIFRDRDNYGYTF

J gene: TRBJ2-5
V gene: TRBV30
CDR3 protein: CAWSVLVGQTQYF

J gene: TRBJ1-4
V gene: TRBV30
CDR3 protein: CAWSVSRDFMDEKLFF

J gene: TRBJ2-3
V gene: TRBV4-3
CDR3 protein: CASSQDWGVPDTQYF

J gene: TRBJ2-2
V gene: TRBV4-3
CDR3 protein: CASSPSVLAVGAGELFF

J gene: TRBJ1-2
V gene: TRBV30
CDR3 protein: CAWSVGGWDYGYTF

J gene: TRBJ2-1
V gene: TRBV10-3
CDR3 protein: CAISVEGTIVAHEQFF

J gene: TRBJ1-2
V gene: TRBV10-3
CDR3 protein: CAISPRVTNYGYTF

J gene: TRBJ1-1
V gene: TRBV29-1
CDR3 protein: CSGVLGMNTEAFF

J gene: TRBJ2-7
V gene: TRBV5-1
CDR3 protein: CASSPGAQGITYEQYF